The 27 T cell receptor beta chains reported below all come from one sample, sequenced in a study of blood T cell repertoires in COVID-19. The protocol was immunoSEQ multiplex PCR, while the TCRdb copy is restricted to in-frame clones and leaves out a portion. The repertoire has roughly 260,000 clones, roughly 84% of them found once; the top ten carry approximately 3.1%. Sequencing used peripheral blood. Receptors were obtained from a woman aged 18-35 years with acute or convalescent COVID-19.

This clone was recorded once. The genes are TRBV6-5 and TRBJ2-7, with 11 bases lining up with TRBD2. Looked up from germline, CDR1 is MNHEY and CDR2 is SVGAGI. The CDR3 has 16 residues. The junction had 4 bases not matched to a gene; V was cut back by 2 bases and J by 1 base. The CDR3 sequence is CASSYGASGRSYEQYF. The CDR3 nucleotides read TGTGCCAGCAGTTACGGGGCTAGCGGGAGGTCCTACGAGCAGTACTTC.

The V call is TRBV6-4, the J call TRBJ2-3; the D is unclear. With 3 bases removed from V and 4 bases from J, the gap between germline ends came to 11 bases. The CDR3 is made up of 14 amino acids. Per germline, CDR1 MRHNA and CDR2 SNTAGT. CDR3 region: CASSEFGVADTQYF. The CDR3 DNA sequence: TGTGCCAGCAGTGAATTTGGAGTAGCAGATACGCAGTATTTT.

The chain recombines TRBV13 with TRBJ1-2; the D gene is possibly TRBD1 (6 bases). Trimming shortened V by 0 bases and J by 8 bases, and 22 bases separated the two germline ends. Germline V gene sequence: CDR1 PRHDT, CDR2 FYEKMQ (reference sequence). The CDR3 contains 17 residues. CDR3 in amino acids: CASSLGYRAQGKGGYTF. The CDR3 nucleotides read TGTGCCAGCAGCTTAGGATACAGGGCGCAGGGGAAGGGCGGCTACACCTTC.

V usage is TRBV9 and J usage is TRBJ2-7; the D gene is possibly TRBD2 (5 bases). The V gene lost 0 bases and the J gene lost 3 bases, with 13 bases spanning the gap. Germline-derived CDR1 and CDR2 are SGDLS and YYNGEE. The CDR3 has 15 amino acids. Here the CDR3 reads CASSVEVGADYEQYF. The DNA for the CDR3 is TGTGCCAGCAGCGTAGAGGTAGGAGCGGACTACGAGCAGTACTTC.

This clone was seen only once. V is TRBV7-9 and J is TRBJ2-2, with a possible D match to TRBD2 (6 bases). The CDR3 has 14 residues. CDR1 is SEHNR and CDR2 is FQNEAQ in the germline V gene (reference sequence). V was clipped by 7 bases and J by 2 bases, with 11 bases between them. As DNA, the CDR3 is TGTGCCAGCACCGTAGCGGTAAACACCGGGGAGCTGTTTTTT. It is translated as CASTVAVNTGELFF.

The chain recombines TRBV18 with TRBJ2-1, with D perhaps matching TRBD1 (6 bases). Germline-derived CDR1 and CDR2 are KGHSH and LQKENI. This CDR3 spans 14 amino acids. The germline V and J ends were trimmed by 4 bases and 5 bases, with 12 bases remaining between them. The CDR3 nucleotides are TGTGCCAGCTCACGAACAGGGCCTGACAATGAGCAGTTCTTC. Translation gives CASSRTGPDNEQFF. Filled out from reference TRBV18 and TRBJ2-1, the complete variable domain reads NAGVMQNPRHLVRRRGQEARLRCSPMKGHSHVYWYRQLPEEGLKFMVYLQKENIIDESGMPKERFSAEFPKEGPSILRIQQVVRGDSAAYFCASSRTGPDNEQFFGPGTRLTVL.

The CDR3 is CASSPGLNTEAFF. The CDR3 nucleotides read TGTGCCAGCAGCCCAGGGTTGAACACTGAAGCTTTCTTT. The chain couples TRBV9 to TRBJ1-1; tentatively, D is TRBD1 (5 bases). Between the trimmed V and J ends, which lost 4 bases and 0 bases, there was a span of 7 bases. Germline CDR1 reads SGDLS; CDR2 reads YYNGEE. The CDR3 extends over 13 amino acids.

The J gene is TRBJ1-1, the V gene TRBV10-3, with 9 bases lining up with TRBD1. This CDR3 spans 15 amino acids. Germline CDR1 and CDR2: ENHRY and SYGVKD. The ends lost 6 bases at V and 6 bases at J; junction bases unmatched: 11. The DNA of the CDR3 is TGTGCCATCAGCGAAGGGACAGGGCTTTCCGCTGAAGCTTTCTTT. Protein product: CAISEGTGLSAEAFF.

The chain links TRBV2 to TRBJ1-5; TRBD1 agrees at 12 bases. J lost 7 bases, V lost 6 bases, and 4 bases had no gene match. The CDR3 length is 14 residues. The germline CDR1 and CDR2 sequences are SNHLY and FYNNEI. The CDR3 DNA sequence: TGTGCCAGCAGCGCCGGGACAGGGGGCCAGCCCCAGCATTTT. Amino acid sequence: CASSAGTGGQPQHF.

V usage is TRBV4-3 and J usage is TRBJ2-3; 7 bases match TRBD1. V lost 1 base, J lost 4 bases, and 5 bases stayed unmatched. CDR1 is LGHNA and CDR2 is YSLEER in the germline V gene. This CDR3 has 15 residues. The CDR3 DNA sequence: TGCGCCAGCAGCCAAGCTCAGGGGGTCGCAGATACGCAGTATTTT. As protein: CASSQAQGVADTQYF.

This chain joins TRBV21-1 and TRBJ2-7; TRBD2, as called in the table, went unchecked against the DNA. TRBV21-1 is a pseudogene. The CDR3 runs 15 residues. CDR3: CASRPLGGRPYEQYF. The CDR3 coding sequence is TGTGCCAGCAGACCTCTGGGAGGAAGACCCTACGAGCAGTACTTC.

V usage is TRBV18 and J usage is TRBJ1-6, with TRBD1 identical over 8 bases. V lost 2 bases, J lost 7 bases, and 10 bases stayed unmatched. The CDR3 runs 17 residues. Per germline, CDR1 KGHSH and CDR2 LQKENI. CDR3 loop: CASSPVSARGPNSPLHF. DNA of the CDR3: TGTGCCAGCTCACCAGTTTCGGCCAGGGGGCCCAATTCACCCCTCCACTTT. The full variable domain, rest sourced from reference TRBV18 and TRBJ1-6, is NAGVMQNPRHLVRRRGQEARLRCSPMKGHSHVYWYRQLPEEGLKFMVYLQKENIIDESGMPKERFSAEFPKEGPSILRIQQVVRGDSAAYFCASSPVSARGPNSPLHFGNGTRLTVT.

CDR3 nucleotides: TGTGCCAGCAGCTTAAACTTTATAGGACTAGCGGGAGTGTACGAGCAGTACTTC. As protein: CASSLNFIGLAGVYEQYF. The chain employs TRBV7-2 and TRBJ2-7; TRBD2 agrees at 13 bases. The germline V gene has CDR1 SGHTA and CDR2 FQGNSA. V dropped 2 bases and J dropped 4; count of bases not matched to a gene: 11. CDR3 length equals 18 residues.

The chain combines TRBV6-5 with TRBJ1-5; weak D call: TRBD1 (6 bases). The CDR3 has 13 amino acids. The V and J ends lost 6 bases and 4 bases respectively, with 10 bases between them. Per the germline V gene, CDR1 is MNHEY and CDR2 is SVGAGI. In DNA, the CDR3 is TGTGCCAGCAGGCGGACAGAGAATCAGCCCCAGCATTTT. Translation: CASRRTENQPQHF.

This sequence joins TRBV27 and TRBJ1-2, with D uncertain. The CDR3 has 13 amino acids. From germline, CDR1 is MNHEY and CDR2 SMNVEV (reference sequence). The germline V and J ends were trimmed by 3 bases and 4 bases, with 9 bases remaining between them. The CDR3 loop reads CASSFGKTYGYTF. The CDR3 region has the DNA TGTGCCAGCAGTTTCGGGAAAACCTATGGCTACACCTTC.

The chain recombines TRBV2 with TRBJ1-1, with a possible D match to TRBD1 (5 bases). The CDR3 has 13 amino acids. Looked up from germline, CDR1 is SNHLY and CDR2 is FYNNEI. Between the trimmed V and J ends, which lost 2 bases and 6 bases, there was a span of 10 bases. The CDR3 DNA follows: TGTGCCAGCAGTGAAAGACAGAAGGCTGAAGCTTTCTTT. This translates into CASSERQKAEAFF. Full variable domain (rest looked up from reference TRBV2 and TRBJ1-1): EPEVTQTPSHQVTQMGQEVILRCVPISNHLYFYWYRQILGQKVEFLVSFYNNEISEKSEIFDDQFSVERPDGSNFTLKIRSTKLEDSAMYFCASSERQKAEAFFGQGTRLTVV.

V is TRBV7-9 and J is TRBJ2-4; TRBD1 agrees at 8 bases. CDR3 length equals 15 residues. V dropped 2 bases and J dropped 6; count of bases not matched to a gene: 6. From germline, CDR1 is SEHNR and CDR2 FQNEAQ (reference sequence). The CDR3 spells CASSLTTGGGNIQYF. The CDR3 DNA sequence: TGTGCCAGCAGCTTAACCACAGGGGGTGGAAACATTCAGTACTTC.

This clone occurred once. The V gene is TRBV2, the J gene TRBJ2-7; 7 bases fit TRBD2. CDR1 is SNHLY, CDR2 FYNNEI, per germline. J was trimmed by 0 bases and V by 7 bases; bases with no gene match: 9. The CDR3 contains 15 residues. DNA of the CDR3: TGTGCCAGCAACATGGGAGGGAAAGACTCCTACGAGCAGTACTTC. This codes for CASNMGGKDSYEQYF.

The chain has TRBV10-3 and TRBJ2-3, with TRBD2 matching 14 bases. With V trimmed by 5 bases and J by 1 base, 2 bases remained unmatched. The germline V gene encodes CDR1 ENHRY and CDR2 SYGVKD. CDR3 length equals 16 residues. DNA for the CDR3: TGTGCCATCAGTAAGGGACTAGCGGGAGGCACAGATACGCAGTATTTT. It codes for CAISKGLAGGTDTQYF.

V is TRBV6-2 or TRBV6-3 and J is TRBJ1-5; D call uncertain. Trimming took off 4 bases at V and 3 bases at J, with 25 bases between the two ends. The CDR3 contains 19 residues. Germline CDR1 MNHEY, CDR2 SVGEGT. The DNA for the CDR3 is TGTGCCAGCAGTTCCATCCGGGCTTGGGAGGGAACCCCCAATCAGCCCCAGCATTTT. It translates to CASSSIRAWEGTPNQPQHF.

This clone was found a few times. The chain uses TRBV4-3 and TRBJ1-3; tentatively, D is TRBD1 (6 bases). There are 17 residues in the CDR3. Deletions cut 0 bases from V and 0 bases from J, with 12 bases between. The germline V gene encodes CDR1 LGHNA and CDR2 YSLEER. In nucleotides, the CDR3 is TGCGCCAGCAGCCAAGAGCTGACAGGCGACTCTGGAAACACCATATATTTT. As protein: CASSQELTGDSGNTIYF.

The CDR3: CASSFKKAETGGAGNTIYF. The CDR3 bases are TGTGCCAGCAGCTTTAAGAAGGCGGAAACAGGGGGCGCTGGAAACACCATATATTTT. The rearrangement links TRBV5-4 to TRBJ1-3, with 9 bases fitting TRBD1. V gave up 2 bases and J gave up 2 bases; unmatched junction bases: 14. CDR3 length equals 19 residues. The germline gives CDR1 SGHNT, CDR2 YYREEE (reference sequence).

The chain employs TRBV4-2 and TRBJ1-4, with D possibly TRBD1 on 6 matching bases. Trimming removed 4 bases at V and 6 bases at J, with 24 bases between. This CDR3 spans 18 amino acids. Germline CDR1 and CDR2: LGHNA and YNFKEQ. The DNA of the CDR3 is TGTGCCAGCAGCCTCACTCTAGGGCGGGGGACATACCATGAAAAACTGTTTTTT. It codes for CASSLTLGRGTYHEKLFF.

This rearrangement joins TRBV2 to TRBJ2-3, with 10 positions matching TRBD1. This CDR3 is built from 15 residues. The germline V gene encodes CDR1 SNHLY and CDR2 FYNNEI. Germline trimming cut 6 bases from V and 1 base from J; bases unmatched to any gene: 4. CDR3 DNA sequence: TGTGCCAGCAGGCGACAGGGGGCGCGCACAGATACGCAGTATTTT. Translated: CASRRQGARTDTQYF. Supplemented by reference TRBV2 and TRBJ2-3, the full variable domain reads EPEVTQTPSHQVTQMGQEVILRCVPISNHLYFYWYRQILGQKVEFLVSFYNNEISEKSEIFDDQFSVERPDGSNFTLKIRSTKLEDSAMYFCASRRQGARTDTQYFGPGTRLTVL.

The V and J genes are TRBV6-5 and TRBJ2-1; TRBD1 matches at 10 bases. Germline assignment: CDR1 MNHEY and CDR2 SVGAGI. The CDR3 consists of 15 residues. V shed 2 bases and J 4 bases; nucleotides not matched to a gene: 2. CDR3 DNA sequence: TGTGCCAGCAGTTACCCGGGACAGGGGTACAATGAGCAGTTCTTC. It codes for CASSYPGQGYNEQFF.

This clone was observed once. The J gene is TRBJ2-7, the V gene TRBV4-2; 9 bases are shared with TRBD2. The V gene's germline CDR1 is LGHNA and CDR2 YNFKEQ. The trim removed 1 base at V and 1 base at J, leaving 2 bases unmatched. The CDR3 contains 15 residues. The CDR3 protein is CASSQASGVSYEQYF. The CDR3 DNA is TGTGCCAGCAGCCAAGCTAGCGGGGTTTCCTACGAGCAGTACTTC.

The rearrangement uses TRBV9 and TRBJ2-3, with 9 bases aligning to TRBD1. This CDR3 has 16 residues. CDR1 SGDLS and CDR2 YYNGEE come from the germline V gene. V shed 4 bases, J shed 1 base, and the junction held 7 bases outside the gene matches. The CDR3 DNA reads TGTGCCAGCAGCCCGGGGACAGGGAGGCGCACAGATACGCAGTATTTT. This codes for CASSPGTGRRTDTQYF.